These T cell receptor beta chains were read from a single sample in a study of shared clonotypes between healthy human individuals. Sequenced by immunoSEQ multiplex PCR; TCRdb stores in-frame clones only, minus some. The sample contains over 800,000 clones, approximately 92% of which appear only once. The sequenced sample consisted of naive CD8+ T cells sorted from blood. The receptors here all came from a man aged 25-45 years in good health. The CDR3 runs from the conserved cysteine through the conserved F or W. D genes are given only for firm matches. A row's size may be missing; if present it is once, few, many or a size class.

clone_size: .; v_call: TRBV6-4; d_call: TRBD1; j_call: TRBJ2-3; cdr3_nt: TGTGCCAGCAGCAGACAGGGGAGAAGCACAGATACGCAGTATTTT; cdr3_aa: CASSRQGRSTDTQYF
clone_size: .; v_call: TRBV27; d_call: .; j_call: TRBJ2-7; cdr3_nt: TGTGCCAGCAGTTCCGGAGGCGGAACCTACGAGCAGTACTTC; cdr3_aa: CASSSGGGTYEQYF
clone_size: .; v_call: TRBV7-9; d_call: TRBD2; j_call: TRBJ2-7; cdr3_nt: TGTGCCAGCAGCTTAGGAGCGGGAGGTAACGAGCAGTACTTC; cdr3_aa: CASSLGAGGNEQYF
clone_size: few; v_call: TRBV2; d_call: .; j_call: TRBJ1-2; cdr3_nt: TGTGCCAGCAGAGCCCGAATCTATGGCTACACCTTC; cdr3_aa: CASRARIYGYTF
clone_size: .; v_call: TRBV4-1; d_call: TRBD2; j_call: TRBJ2-5; cdr3_nt: TGCGCCAGCAGCCAATTCAGCGGGAGGCTGTCAGAGACCCAGTACTTC; cdr3_aa: CASSQFSGRLSETQYF
clone_size: .; v_call: TRBV5-4; d_call: .; j_call: TRBJ2-5; cdr3_nt: TGTGCCAGCAGCTTGGACAGGGAGGAGACCCAGTACTTC; cdr3_aa: CASSLDREETQYF
clone_size: .; v_call: TRBV4-1; d_call: .; j_call: TRBJ1-2; cdr3_nt: TGCGCCAGCAGCCAAGCTCTAGGGGCCTATGGCTACACCTTC; cdr3_aa: CASSQALGAYGYTF
clone_size: .; v_call: TRBV9; d_call: .; j_call: TRBJ2-3; cdr3_nt: TGTGCCAGCAGCGAAAACTTACAGGGAGGTGTAGATACGCAGTATTTT; cdr3_aa: CASSENLQGGVDTQYF
clone_size: .; v_call: TRBV7-2; d_call: .; j_call: TRBJ2-1; cdr3_nt: TGTGCCAGCAGCTTAATCGGCGGGCTAAGCTCCTACAATGAGCAGTTCTTC; cdr3_aa: CASSLIGGLSSYNEQFF
clone_size: once; v_call: TRBV11-2; d_call: TRBD1; j_call: TRBJ2-7; cdr3_nt: TGTGCCAGCAGCCCGCGGGACAGGAAGATCCCCTACTACGAGCAGTACTTC; cdr3_aa: CASSPRDRKIPYYEQYF
clone_size: .; v_call: TRBV7-9; d_call: .; j_call: TRBJ1-2; cdr3_nt: TGTGCCAGCAGCTTAGCGGGCCTCCAAGACTATGGCTACACCTTC; cdr3_aa: CASSLAGLQDYGYTF
clone_size: few; v_call: TRBV6-1; d_call: TRBD2; j_call: TRBJ2-5; cdr3_nt: TGTGCCAGCAGTGAAAGGGCTAGCGGCCAAGAGACCCAGTACTTC; cdr3_aa: CASSERASGQETQYF
clone_size: .; v_call: TRBV5-4; d_call: .; j_call: TRBJ2-1; cdr3_nt: TGTGCCAGCAGCTGGACCTCTGCCTACAATGAGCAGTTCTTC; cdr3_aa: CASSWTSAYNEQFF
clone_size: .; v_call: TRBV19; d_call: TRBD2; j_call: TRBJ2-1; cdr3_nt: TGTGCCAGTAGTGTGGGACTAGCATCGTACAATGAGCAGTTCTTC; cdr3_aa: CASSVGLASYNEQFF
clone_size: .; v_call: TRBV29-1; d_call: TRBD2; j_call: TRBJ2-1; cdr3_nt: TGCAGCGCCGAATCCCTTAGCGGGAGCTCCTACAATGAGCAGTTCTTC; cdr3_aa: CSAESLSGSSYNEQFF
clone_size: once; v_call: TRBV4-1; d_call: .; j_call: TRBJ2-1; cdr3_nt: TGCGCCAGCAGCCGCCACGAGTCGAATGAGCAGTTCTTC; cdr3_aa: CASSRHESNEQFF
clone_size: .; v_call: TRBV7-9; d_call: .; j_call: TRBJ1-2; cdr3_nt: TGTGCCAGCAGCTTAAGGGGGGGTCCAGGCCGCTATGGCTACACCTTC; cdr3_aa: CASSLRGGPGRYGYTF
clone_size: .; v_call: TRBV4-1; d_call: .; j_call: TRBJ1-1; cdr3_nt: TGCGCCAGCAGCCAAGTGGGGGGAATGAACACTGAAGCTTTCTTT; cdr3_aa: CASSQVGGMNTEAFF
clone_size: .; v_call: TRBV6-4; d_call: .; j_call: TRBJ1-1; cdr3_nt: TGTGCCACCGGTGACGGACCTTTGTCGTTCTTT; cdr3_aa: CATGDGPLSFF
clone_size: .; v_call: TRBV9; d_call: TRBD2; j_call: TRBJ2-3; cdr3_nt: TGTGCCAGCAGCGTAGCCGGCCACCCGGCCGGGGCGGGAGGGCCAGGTACGCAGTATTTT; cdr3_aa: CASSVAGHPAGAGGPGTQYF
clone_size: .; v_call: TRBV7-2; d_call: TRBD1; j_call: TRBJ2-3; cdr3_nt: TGTGCCAGCAGCTTAGGGGGACAGGGCCTAGGCACAGATACGCAGTATTTT; cdr3_aa: CASSLGGQGLGTDTQYF
clone_size: .; v_call: TRBV28; d_call: TRBD1; j_call: TRBJ2-2; cdr3_nt: TGTGCCAGCAAATCTGGGACAGCTCTCACCGGGGAGCTGTTTTTT; cdr3_aa: CASKSGTALTGELFF
clone_size: .; v_call: TRBV27; d_call: TRBD1; j_call: TRBJ2-7; cdr3_nt: TGTGCCAGCGGACAGGGAGGTCTATCCGAGCAGTACTTC; cdr3_aa: CASGQGGLSEQYF